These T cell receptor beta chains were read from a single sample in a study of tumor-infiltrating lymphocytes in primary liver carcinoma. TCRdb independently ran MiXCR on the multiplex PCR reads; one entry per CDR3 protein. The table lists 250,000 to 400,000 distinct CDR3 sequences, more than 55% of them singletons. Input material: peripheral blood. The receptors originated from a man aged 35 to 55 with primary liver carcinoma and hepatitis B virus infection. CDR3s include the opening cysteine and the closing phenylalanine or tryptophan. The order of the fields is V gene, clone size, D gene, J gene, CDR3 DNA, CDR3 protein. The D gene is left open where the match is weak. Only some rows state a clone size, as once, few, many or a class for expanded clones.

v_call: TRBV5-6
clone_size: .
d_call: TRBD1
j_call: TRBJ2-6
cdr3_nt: TGTGCCAGCAGCTTGGCCCGGACAGGGAAGGCTGGGGCTAACGTCCTGGCTTTC
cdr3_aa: CASSLARTGKAGANVLAF

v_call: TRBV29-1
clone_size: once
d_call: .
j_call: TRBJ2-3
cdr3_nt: TGCAGAGCTCAGGGAAAGGGGTACACAGATACGCAGTATTTT
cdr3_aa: CRAQGKGYTDTQYF

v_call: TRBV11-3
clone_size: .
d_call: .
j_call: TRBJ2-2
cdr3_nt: TGTGCCGGCAGCACCACCACCGGGGAGCTGTTGTTT
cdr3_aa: CAGSTTTGELLF

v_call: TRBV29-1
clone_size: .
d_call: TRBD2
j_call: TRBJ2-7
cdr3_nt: TGCAGCGTTGGGGGGGGAGGGCAAGAGTGCTTC
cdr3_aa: CSVGGGGQECF

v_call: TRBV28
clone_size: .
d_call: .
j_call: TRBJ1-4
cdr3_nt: TGTGCCAGCAGTCCCCCGCAGGCCCGAGGGGGTGAAAAACTGTTTTTT
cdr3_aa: CASSPPQARGGEKLFF

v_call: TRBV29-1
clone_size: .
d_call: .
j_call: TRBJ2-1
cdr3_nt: TGCAGCGTGCGACTAAGGGGGTACAATGAGCAGTCCTTC
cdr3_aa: CSVRLRGYNEQSF

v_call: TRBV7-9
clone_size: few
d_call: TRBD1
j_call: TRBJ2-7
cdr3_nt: TGTGCCAGCAGCTTAGGTTCCGCCGGGACAGGGACCTACGAGCAGTACTTC
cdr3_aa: CASSLGSAGTGTYEQYF

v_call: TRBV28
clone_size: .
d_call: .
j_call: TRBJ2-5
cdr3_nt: TGTGCCAGCAGCAACACCATGAAGGGCCAGTACTTC
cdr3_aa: CASSNTMKGQYF

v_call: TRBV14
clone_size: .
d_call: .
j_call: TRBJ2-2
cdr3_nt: TGTGCCAGCCGGAGGGCCTCATCCGGGGAGCTGTTTTTT
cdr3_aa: CASRRASSGELFF

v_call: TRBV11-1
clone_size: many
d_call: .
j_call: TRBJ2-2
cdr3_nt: TGTGCCAGCAGCTTCAGACAGAAAAGTACCGGGGAGCTGTTTTTT
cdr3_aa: CASSFRQKSTGELFF

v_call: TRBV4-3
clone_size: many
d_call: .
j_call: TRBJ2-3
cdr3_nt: TGCGCCAGCAGCCGAGAGACCCCAGATACGCAGTATTTT
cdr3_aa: CASSRETPDTQYF

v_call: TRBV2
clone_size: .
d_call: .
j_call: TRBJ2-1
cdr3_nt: TGTGCCAGCAGAAGGGGACGGGACAATGAGCAGTTCTTC
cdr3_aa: CASRRGRDNEQFF

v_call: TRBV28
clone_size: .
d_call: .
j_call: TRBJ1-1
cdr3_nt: TGTGCCAGCAGTTTGGACAACACTGAAGCTATCTTT
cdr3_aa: CASSLDNTEAIF

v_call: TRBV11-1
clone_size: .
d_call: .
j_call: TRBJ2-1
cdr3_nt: TGTGCCAGCAGCTCCTCCGGGGTTAGCCAGGTCAATGAGCAGTTCTTC
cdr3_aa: CASSSSGVSQVNEQFF

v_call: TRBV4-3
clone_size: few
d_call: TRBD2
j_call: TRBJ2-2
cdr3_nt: TGCGCCAGCAGCCAAGATATCGGAGCGGGAGTCACCGGGGAGCTGTTTTTT
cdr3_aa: CASSQDIGAGVTGELFF

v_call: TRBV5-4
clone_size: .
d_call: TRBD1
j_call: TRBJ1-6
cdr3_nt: TGTGCCAGCAGCTTGCTCCGGGGACAGCGAATAAATTCACCCCTCCACTTT
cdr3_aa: CASSLLRGQRINSPLHF

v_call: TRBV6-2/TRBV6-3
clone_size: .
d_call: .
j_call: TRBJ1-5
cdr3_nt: TGTGTCAGCAGACGAGACAGCTATAGCAATCAGCCCCAGCATTTT
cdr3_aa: CVSRRDSYSNQPQHF

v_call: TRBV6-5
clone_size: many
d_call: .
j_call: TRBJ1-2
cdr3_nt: TGTGCCAGCAGTTACTCTCGGGGGGCGAGCGGCTACACCTTC
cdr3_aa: CASSYSRGASGYTF

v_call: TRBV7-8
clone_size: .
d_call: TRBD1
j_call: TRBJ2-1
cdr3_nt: TGTGCCAGCAGCACGGACAGGCCTGCTGAGCAGTTCTTC
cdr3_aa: CASSTDRPAEQFF

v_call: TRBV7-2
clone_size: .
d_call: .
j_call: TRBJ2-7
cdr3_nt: TGTGCCAGCAGCTTCGGGGGGCCGGACAGGAAACCTTACGAGCAGTACTTC
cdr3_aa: CASSFGGPDRKPYEQYF

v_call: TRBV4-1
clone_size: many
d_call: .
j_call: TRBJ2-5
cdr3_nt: TGCGCCAGCAGCCGGGGGAGTTTAGAGACCCAGTACTTC
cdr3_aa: CASSRGSLETQYF

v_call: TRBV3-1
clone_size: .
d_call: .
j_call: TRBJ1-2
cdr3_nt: TGTGCCAGCAGCCAACCAGGGTTTACGGGCTATGGCTACACCTTC
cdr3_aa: CASSQPGFTGYGYTF

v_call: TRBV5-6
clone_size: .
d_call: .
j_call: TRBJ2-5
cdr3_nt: TGTGCCAGCAGCCCAAGGATGACGGGCCAAATTGGTGCCCAGTACTTC
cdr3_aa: CASSPRMTGQIGAQYF

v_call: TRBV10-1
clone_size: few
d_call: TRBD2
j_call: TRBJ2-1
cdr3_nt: TGCGCCAGCAGTGGGACTAGCTCGCAGTTCTTC
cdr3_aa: CASSGTSSQFF

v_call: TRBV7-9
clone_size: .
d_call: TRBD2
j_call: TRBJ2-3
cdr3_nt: TGTGCCAGCAGCTGGGGACTAGCGGGAGCAGATACGCAGTATTTT
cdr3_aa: CASSWGLAGADTQYF

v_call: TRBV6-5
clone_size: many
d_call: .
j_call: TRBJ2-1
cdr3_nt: TGTGCCAGCAGTTACAGGGGGGGCCTTAGCGATGAGCAGTTCTTC
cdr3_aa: CASSYRGGLSDEQFF

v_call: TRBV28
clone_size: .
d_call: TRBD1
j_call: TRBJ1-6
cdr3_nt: TGTGCCAGCAGTTCGGACAGGGGGAATAATTCACCCCTCCACTTT
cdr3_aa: CASSSDRGNNSPLHF

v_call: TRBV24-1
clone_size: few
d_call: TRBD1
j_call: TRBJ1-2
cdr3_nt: TGTGCCACCAGTGCCGGGACAGATGGCTACACCTTC
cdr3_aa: CATSAGTDGYTF

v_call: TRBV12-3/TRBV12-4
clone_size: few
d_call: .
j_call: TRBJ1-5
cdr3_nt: TGTGCCAGCAGTAATCAGATAGGTCAGCCCCAGCATTTT
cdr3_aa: CASSNQIGQPQHF

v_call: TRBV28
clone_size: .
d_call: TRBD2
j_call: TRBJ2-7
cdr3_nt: TGTGCCAGCACTAGCGGGTCGTACGGGCAGTACTTC
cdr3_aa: CASTSGSYGQYF

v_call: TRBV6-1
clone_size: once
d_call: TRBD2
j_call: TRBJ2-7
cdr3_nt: TGTGCCAGCAGTCCCCGGACTAGCGGGTTCTACGAGCGGTACTTC
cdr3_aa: CASSPRTSGFYERYF

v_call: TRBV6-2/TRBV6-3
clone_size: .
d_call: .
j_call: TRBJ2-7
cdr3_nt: TGTGCCAGCAGAAAAGAAGGAACCTACGAGGAGTACTTC
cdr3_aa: CASRKEGTYEEYF

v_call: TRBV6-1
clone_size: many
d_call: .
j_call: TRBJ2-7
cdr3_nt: TGTGCCAGCAGTGTACAGCGGAGATCCTACGAGCAGTACTTC
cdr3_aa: CASSVQRRSYEQYF

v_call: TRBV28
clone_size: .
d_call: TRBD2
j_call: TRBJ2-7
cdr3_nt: TGTGCCAGCACCAAGGGGACTAGCGGCTACGAGCAGTACTTC
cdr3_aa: CASTKGTSGYEQYF

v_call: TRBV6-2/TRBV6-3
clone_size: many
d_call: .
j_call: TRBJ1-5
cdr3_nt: TGTGCCAGCAGACCCCCCGGCGGACAGCCCCAGCATTTT
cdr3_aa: CASRPPGGQPQHF

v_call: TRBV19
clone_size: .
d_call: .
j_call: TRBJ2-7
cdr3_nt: TGTGCCAGTAGTACACTCGGTGTGGGACCCGGCTCCTACGAGCAGTACTTC
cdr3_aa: CASSTLGVGPGSYEQYF

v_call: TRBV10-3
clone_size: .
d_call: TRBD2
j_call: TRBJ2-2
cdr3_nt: TGTGCTACCAAGGGACTAGCGGAGACCGGGGAGCTGTTTTTT
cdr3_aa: CATKGLAETGELFF

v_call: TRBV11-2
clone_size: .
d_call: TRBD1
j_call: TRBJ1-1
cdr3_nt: TGTGCCAGCAGCTGGGGGGGGACAGGGGTTAACACTGAACTTTTCTTT
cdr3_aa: CASSWGGTGVNTELFF

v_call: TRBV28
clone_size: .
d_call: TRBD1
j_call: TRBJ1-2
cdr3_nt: TGTGCCAGCCTAGACAGGGATTATGGCTACACCTTC
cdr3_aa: CASLDRDYGYTF

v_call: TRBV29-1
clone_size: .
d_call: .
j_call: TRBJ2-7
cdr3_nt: TGCAGTGTTGTACCGTCTAGATTCTTCTACGAGCAGTACTTC
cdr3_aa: CSVVPSRFFYEQYF

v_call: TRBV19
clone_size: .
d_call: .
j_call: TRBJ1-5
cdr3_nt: TGTGCCAGTAGTATACTCGATAATAGCAATCAGCCCCAGCATTTT
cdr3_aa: CASSILDNSNQPQHF

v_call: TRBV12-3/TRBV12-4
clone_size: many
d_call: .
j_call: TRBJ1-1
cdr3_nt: TGTGCCAGCAGGACGAGTCGAGGAACTGAAGCTTTCTTT
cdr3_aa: CASRTSRGTEAFF

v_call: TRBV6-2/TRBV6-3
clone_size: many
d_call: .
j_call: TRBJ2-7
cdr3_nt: TGTGCCAGCAGTTACTCGAGGCTAGAGAACTACGAGCAGTACTTC
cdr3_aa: CASSYSRLENYEQYF

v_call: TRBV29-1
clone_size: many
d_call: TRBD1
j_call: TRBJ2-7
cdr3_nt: TGCAGCGTTGTTAGGACAGGGCGCAACGAGCAGTACTTC
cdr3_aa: CSVVRTGRNEQYF

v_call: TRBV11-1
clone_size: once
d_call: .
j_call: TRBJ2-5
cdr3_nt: TGTGCCAGCAGCGCCAGTCGTGGGAGGAATATAGAGACCCAGTACTTC
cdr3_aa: CASSASRGRNIETQYF

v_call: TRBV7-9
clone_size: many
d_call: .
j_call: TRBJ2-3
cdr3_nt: TGTGCCAGCAGCTTGCAGGGGAATACGCAGTATTTT
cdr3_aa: CASSLQGNTQYF

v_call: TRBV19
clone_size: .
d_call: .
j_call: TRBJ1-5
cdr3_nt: TGTGCCAGTAGTCTCCCCCCGGGGTCCCAGCATTTT
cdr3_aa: CASSLPPGSQHF

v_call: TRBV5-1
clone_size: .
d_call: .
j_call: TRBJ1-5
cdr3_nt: TGCGCCAGCAGCCAGAGTGTAGATCAGCCCCAGCATTTT
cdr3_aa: CASSQSVDQPQHF

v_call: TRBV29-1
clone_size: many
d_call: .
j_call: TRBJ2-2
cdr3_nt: TGCAGCGTTGGAAGGGACGCCGCAGCTGAGCTGTTTTTT
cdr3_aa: CSVGRDAAAELFF

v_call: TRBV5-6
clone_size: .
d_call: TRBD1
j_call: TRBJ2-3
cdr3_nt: TGTGCCAGCGGCTCAGAAACAGGGGAGTATTTT
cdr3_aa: CASGSETGEYF

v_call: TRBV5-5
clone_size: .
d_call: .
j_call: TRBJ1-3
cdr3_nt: TGTGCCAGCAATAATTGGAACACCATATATTTT
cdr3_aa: CASNNWNTIYF